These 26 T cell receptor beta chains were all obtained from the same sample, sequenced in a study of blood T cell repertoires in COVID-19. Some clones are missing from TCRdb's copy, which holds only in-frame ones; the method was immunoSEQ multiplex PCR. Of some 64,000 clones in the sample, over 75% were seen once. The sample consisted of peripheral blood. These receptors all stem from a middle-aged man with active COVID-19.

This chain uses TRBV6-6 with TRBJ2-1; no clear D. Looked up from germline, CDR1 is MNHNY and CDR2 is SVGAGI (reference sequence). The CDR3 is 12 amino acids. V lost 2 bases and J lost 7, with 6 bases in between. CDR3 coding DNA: TGTGCCAGCAGTTACGGCACGAATGAGCAGTTCTTC. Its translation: CASSYGTNEQFF.

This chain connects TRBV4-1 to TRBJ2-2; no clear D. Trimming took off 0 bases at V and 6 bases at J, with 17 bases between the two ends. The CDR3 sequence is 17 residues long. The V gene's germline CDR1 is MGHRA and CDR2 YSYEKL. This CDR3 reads CASSQEPSVSWPGELFF. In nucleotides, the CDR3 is TGCGCCAGCAGCCAAGAACCGTCCGTCAGTTGGCCCGGGGAGCTGTTTTTT.

This CDR3 is CASSPGTGWTAQHF. The CDR3 DNA is TGTGCCAGCAGCCCCGGGACAGGATGGACGGCCCAGCATTTT. The V call is TRBV7-2, the J call TRBJ1-5; 8 bases fit TRBD1. The J segment lost 11 bases and the V segment lost 5 bases, leaving 11 bases of the junction unmatched. CDR1 is SGHTA and CDR2 is FQGNSA in the germline V gene. CDR3 length equals 14 residues.

The CDR3 sequence is CASIGEGLEVYNEQFF. As DNA, the CDR3 is TGTGCCAGCATCGGGGAGGGACTAGAGGTCTACAATGAGCAGTTCTTC. This chain links TRBV5-4 with TRBJ2-1; TRBD2 aligns across 8 bases. Germline values: CDR1 SGHNT, CDR2 YYREEE (reference sequence). The CDR3 is 16 amino acids. With 6 bases clipped from V and 3 bases from J, the junction kept 11 bases outside the gene matches.

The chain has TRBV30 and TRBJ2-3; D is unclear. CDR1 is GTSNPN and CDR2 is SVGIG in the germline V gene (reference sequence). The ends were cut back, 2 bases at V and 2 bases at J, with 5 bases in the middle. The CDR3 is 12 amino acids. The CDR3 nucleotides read TGTGCCTGGAGTCCAAACACAGATACGCAGTATTTT. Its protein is CAWSPNTDTQYF.

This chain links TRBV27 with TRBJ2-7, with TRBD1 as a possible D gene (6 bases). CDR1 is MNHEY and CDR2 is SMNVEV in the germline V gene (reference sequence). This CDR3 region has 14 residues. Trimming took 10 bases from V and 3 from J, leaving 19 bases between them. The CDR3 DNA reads TGTGCCAACTCCGGGACATCGTCGTACTACGAGCAGTACTTC. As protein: CANSGTSSYYEQYF.

In DNA form, the CDR3 reads TGTGCCAGTTCCTTGGACAGGGGAATAGCTTTCTTT. This translates into CASSLDRGIAFF. V is TRBV7-2 and J is TRBJ1-1; 9 bases fit TRBD1. Germline CDR1 is SGHTA and CDR2 is FQGNSA. Trimming took 9 bases from V and 10 from J; bases not matched to a gene: 9. The CDR3 totals 12 residues. Combining the CDR3 with reference TRBV7-2 and TRBJ1-1 gives the whole variable domain GAGVSQSPSNKVTEKGKDVELRCDPISGHTALYWYRQSLGQGLEFLIYFQGNSAPDKSGLPSDRFSAERTGGSVSTLTIQRTQQEDSAVYLCASSLDRGIAFFGQGTRLTVV.

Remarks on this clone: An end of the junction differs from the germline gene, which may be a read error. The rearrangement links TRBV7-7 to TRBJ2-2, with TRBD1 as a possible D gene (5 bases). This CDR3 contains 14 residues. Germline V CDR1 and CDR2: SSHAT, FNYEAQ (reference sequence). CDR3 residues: CASSADTDTGELFF. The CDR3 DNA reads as TGTGCTAGCAGCGCGGACACCGACACCGGGGAGCTGTTTTTT.

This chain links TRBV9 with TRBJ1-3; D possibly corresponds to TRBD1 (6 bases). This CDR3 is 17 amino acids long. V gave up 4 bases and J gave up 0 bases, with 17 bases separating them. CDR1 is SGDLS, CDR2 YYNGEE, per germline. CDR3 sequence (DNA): TGTGCCAGCAGCACCCAAGCGGGGGGCCCCTCTGGAAACACCATATATTTT. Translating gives CASSTQAGGPSGNTIYF.

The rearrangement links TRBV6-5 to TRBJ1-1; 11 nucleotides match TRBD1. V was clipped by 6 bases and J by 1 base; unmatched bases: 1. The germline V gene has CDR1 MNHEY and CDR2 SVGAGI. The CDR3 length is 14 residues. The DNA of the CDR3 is TGTGCCAGCAGGGGGACAGGGGGGAACACTGAAGCTTTCTTT. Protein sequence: CASRGTGGNTEAFF.

The CDR3 is CASSRDSLNEQFF. The CDR3 DNA follows: TGTGCCAGCAGCCGGGACTCCCTCAATGAGCAGTTCTTC. This chain connects TRBV7-6 to TRBJ2-1; D possibly corresponds to TRBD2 (6 bases). Trimming pared 5 bases from V and 6 bases from J, leaving 11 bases between. Germline V gene sequence: CDR1 SGHVS, CDR2 FNYEAQ. CDR3 size: 13 residues.

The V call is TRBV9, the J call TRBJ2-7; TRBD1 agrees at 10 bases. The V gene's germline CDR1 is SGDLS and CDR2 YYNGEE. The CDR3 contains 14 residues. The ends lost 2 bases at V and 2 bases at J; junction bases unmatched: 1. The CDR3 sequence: CASSVTGGTYEQYF. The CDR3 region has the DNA TGTGCCAGCAGCGTGACAGGGGGCACCTACGAGCAGTACTTC.

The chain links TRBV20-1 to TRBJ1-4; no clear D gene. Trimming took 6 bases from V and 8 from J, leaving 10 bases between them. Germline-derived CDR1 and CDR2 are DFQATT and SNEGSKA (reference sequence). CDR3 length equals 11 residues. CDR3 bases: TGCAGTGCAAACAGAGAGGAAAAACTGTTTTTT. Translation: CSANREEKLFF.

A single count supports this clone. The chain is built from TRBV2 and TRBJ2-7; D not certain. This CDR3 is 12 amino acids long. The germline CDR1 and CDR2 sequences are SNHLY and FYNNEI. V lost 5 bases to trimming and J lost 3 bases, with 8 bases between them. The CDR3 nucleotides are TGTGCCAGCAGTTTAATATACTACGAGCAGTACTTC. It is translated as CASSLIYYEQYF.

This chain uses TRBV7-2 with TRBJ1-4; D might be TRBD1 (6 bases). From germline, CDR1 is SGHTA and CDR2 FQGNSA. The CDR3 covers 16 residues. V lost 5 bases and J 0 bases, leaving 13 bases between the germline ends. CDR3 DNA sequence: TGTGCCAGCAGCGTTTCCGGGACAACAACTAATGAAAAACTGTTTTTT. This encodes CASSVSGTTTNEKLFF.

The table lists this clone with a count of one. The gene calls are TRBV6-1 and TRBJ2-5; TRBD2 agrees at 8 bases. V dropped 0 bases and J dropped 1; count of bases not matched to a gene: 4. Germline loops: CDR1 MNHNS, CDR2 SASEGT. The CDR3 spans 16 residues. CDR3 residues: CASSEARAGGQETQYF. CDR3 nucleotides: TGTGCCAGCAGTGAAGCGAGGGCGGGGGGCCAAGAGACCCAGTACTTC.

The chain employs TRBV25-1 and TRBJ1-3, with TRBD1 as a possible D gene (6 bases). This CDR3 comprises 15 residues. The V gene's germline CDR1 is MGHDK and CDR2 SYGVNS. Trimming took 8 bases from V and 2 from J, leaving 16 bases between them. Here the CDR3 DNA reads TGTGCCAGCGCCGTCCAAGGGGGAACTGGAAACACCATATATTTT. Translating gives CASAVQGGTGNTIYF.

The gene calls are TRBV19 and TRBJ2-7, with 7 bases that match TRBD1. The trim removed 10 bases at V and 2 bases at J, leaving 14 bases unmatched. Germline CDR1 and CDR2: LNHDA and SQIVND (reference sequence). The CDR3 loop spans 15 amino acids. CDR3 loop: CATQDLGGAPYEQYF. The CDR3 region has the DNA TGTGCCACCCAAGATCTAGGGGGCGCTCCCTACGAGCAGTACTTC.

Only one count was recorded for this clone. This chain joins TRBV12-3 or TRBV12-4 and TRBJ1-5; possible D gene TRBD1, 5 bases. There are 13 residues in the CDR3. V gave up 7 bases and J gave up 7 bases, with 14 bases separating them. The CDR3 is CASTVGGEQPQHF. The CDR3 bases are TGTGCCAGCACCGTTGGGGGGGAGCAGCCCCAGCATTTT.

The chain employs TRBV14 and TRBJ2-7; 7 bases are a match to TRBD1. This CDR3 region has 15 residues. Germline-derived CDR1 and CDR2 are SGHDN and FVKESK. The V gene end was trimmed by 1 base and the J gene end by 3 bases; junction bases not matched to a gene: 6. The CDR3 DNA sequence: TGTGCCAGCAGCCAAGGGGTAGGGGGCGGCTACGAGCAGTACTTC. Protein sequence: CASSQGVGGGYEQYF.

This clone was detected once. The CDR3 loop is CSVQRGTGEEKLFF. CDR3 nucleotides: TGCAGCGTGCAGCGGGGGACAGGGGAGGAAAAACTGTTTTTT. V usage is TRBV29-1 and J usage is TRBJ1-4; the match to TRBD1 covers 10 bases. From germline, CDR1 is SQVTM and CDR2 ANQGSEA. The V gene end was trimmed by 6 bases and the J gene end by 8 bases; junction bases not matched to a gene: 9. This CDR3 region has 14 residues.

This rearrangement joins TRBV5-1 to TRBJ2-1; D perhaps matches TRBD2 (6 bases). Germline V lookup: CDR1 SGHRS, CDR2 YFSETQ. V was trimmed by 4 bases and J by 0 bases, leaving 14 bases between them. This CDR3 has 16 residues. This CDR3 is CASSPGLQSSYNEQFF. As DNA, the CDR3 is TGCGCCAGCAGCCCGGGACTCCAGAGCTCCTACAATGAGCAGTTCTTC.

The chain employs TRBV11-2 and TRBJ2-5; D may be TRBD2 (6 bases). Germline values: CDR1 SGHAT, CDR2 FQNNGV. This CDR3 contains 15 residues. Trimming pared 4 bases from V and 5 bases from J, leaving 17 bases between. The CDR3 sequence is CASSSTFGGVETQYF. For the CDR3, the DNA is TGTGCCAGCAGCTCCACCTTCGGGGGTGTCGAGACCCAGTACTTC.

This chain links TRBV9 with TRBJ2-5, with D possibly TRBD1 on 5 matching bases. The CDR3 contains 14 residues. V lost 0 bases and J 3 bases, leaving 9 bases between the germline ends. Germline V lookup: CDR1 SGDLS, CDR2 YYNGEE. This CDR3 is CASSVEGWEETQYF. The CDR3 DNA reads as TGTGCCAGCAGCGTAGAGGGGTGGGAAGAGACCCAGTACTTC.

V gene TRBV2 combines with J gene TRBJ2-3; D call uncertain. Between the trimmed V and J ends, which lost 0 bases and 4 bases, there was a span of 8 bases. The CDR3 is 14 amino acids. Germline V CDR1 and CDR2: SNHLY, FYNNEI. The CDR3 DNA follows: TGTGCCAGCAGTGAAGCGCTGCAGGCAGATACGCAGTATTTT. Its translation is CASSEALQADTQYF.

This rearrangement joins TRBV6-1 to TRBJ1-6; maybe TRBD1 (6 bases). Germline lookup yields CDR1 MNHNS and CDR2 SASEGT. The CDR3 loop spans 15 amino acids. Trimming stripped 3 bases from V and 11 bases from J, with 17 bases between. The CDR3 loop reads CASSDLQGSSTPLHF. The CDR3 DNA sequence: TGTGCCAGCAGTGACCTCCAGGGGAGCAGCACACCCCTCCACTTT.